These 32 T cell receptor beta chains share one sample of origin, sequenced in a study of vaccination effects on CD4 cells after COVID-19. Culture lasted roughly 9 days before CD4+ T cell isolation. The antigens of these receptors remain unknown. The data were produced by immunoSEQ multiplex PCR, yet TCRdb's version contains in-frame clones alone and is incomplete. Of over 65,000 clones listed, more than 70% were seen once; the top ten hold roughly 2%. Material: CD4+ T cells from PBMCs cultured without peptide, obtained before COVID-19 vaccination. These receptor sequences come from a human donor who received a COVID-19 vaccine.

The chain links TRBV10-3 to TRBJ2-3; no clear D. The germline V gene has CDR1 ENHRY and CDR2 SYGVKD. The CDR3 is made up of 14 amino acids. V shed 6 bases and J shed 0 bases, with 10 bases lying between them. The CDR3 DNA reads as TGTGCCATCAGGAACCCAATGAGCACAGATACGCAGTATTTT. This encodes CAIRNPMSTDTQYF.

V gene TRBV9 combines with J gene TRBJ1-2; D is uncertain. This CDR3 contains 14 residues. Germline-derived CDR1 and CDR2 are SGDLS and YYNGEE. The V gene lost 0 bases and the J gene lost 1 base, with 7 bases spanning the gap. The CDR3 DNA reads TGTGCCAGCAGCGTAGGGCCAGATAACTATGGCTACACCTTC. This codes for CASSVGPDNYGYTF.

V is TRBV14 and J is TRBJ2-5; possibly TRBD1 for D (5 bases). V dropped 2 bases and J dropped 5 bases, with 12 bases sitting between them. Per germline, CDR1 SGHDN and CDR2 FVKESK. This CDR3 is 14 amino acids long. CDR3 amino acids: CASSQKTVRETQYF. Written as DNA, the CDR3 is TGTGCCAGCAGCCAAAAGACAGTTCGCGAGACCCAGTACTTC. The full variable domain, rest sourced from reference TRBV14 and TRBJ2-5, is EAGVTQFPSHSVIEKGQTVTLRCDPISGHDNLYWYRRVMGKEIKFLLHFVKESKQDESGMPNNRFLAERTGGTYSTLKVQPAELEDSGVYFCASSQKTVRETQYFGPGTRLLVL.

V usage is TRBV5-1 and J usage is TRBJ2-1, with D perhaps TRBD1 or TRBD2 (6 bases each). The V gene's germline CDR1 is SGHRS and CDR2 YFSETQ. CDR3 length equals 16 residues. Trimming cost V 0 bases and J 0 bases, with 10 bases left between them. CDR3 sequence: CASSLVGGSSYNEQFF. Written as DNA, the CDR3 is TGCGCCAGCAGCTTGGTAGGGGGGAGCTCCTACAATGAGCAGTTCTTC.

This chain uses TRBV5-1 with TRBJ2-1, with D perhaps TRBD1 or TRBD2 (5 bases each). Germline CDR1 and CDR2: SGHRS and YFSETQ. Trimming took 4 bases from V and 5 from J, leaving 10 bases between them. The CDR3 runs 13 residues. The CDR3 sequence is CASSIGTDNEQFF. DNA of the CDR3: TGCGCCAGCAGCATCGGGACGGACAATGAGCAGTTCTTC.

The V call is TRBV6-2 or TRBV6-3, the J call TRBJ2-7; 10 positions match TRBD1. There are 13 residues in the CDR3. CDR1 is MNHEY, CDR2 SVGEGT, per germline. The V segment lost 5 bases and the J segment 10 bases; nucleotides outside the gene matches: 8. CDR3 bases: TGTGCCAGCAGTGAGCAGGGACAGGGGTCCCAGTACGTC. It yields the protein CASSEQGQGSQYV.

J is TRBJ1-6 and V is TRBV14; tentatively, D is TRBD1 (6 bases). Germline CDR1 and CDR2: SGHDN and FVKESK. This CDR3 contains 15 residues. Trimming shortened V by 5 bases and J by 8 bases, and 16 bases separated the two germline ends. The CDR3 DNA is TGTGCCAGCAGCTTAGGGACAACCAGTTATTCACCCCTCCACTTT. Protein product: CASSLGTTSYSPLHF.

This chain uses TRBV2 with TRBJ1-5; weak D call: TRBD1 (6 bases). Per the germline V gene, CDR1 is SNHLY and CDR2 is FYNNEI. V dropped 5 bases and J dropped 7 bases, with 12 bases sitting between them. The CDR3 is made up of 13 amino acids. In nucleotides, the CDR3 is TGTGCCAGCAGTATGGACAGTCGACAGCCCCAGCATTTT. Residues: CASSMDSRQPQHF. Combining the CDR3 with reference TRBV2 and TRBJ1-5 gives the whole variable domain EPEVTQTPSHQVTQMGQEVILRCVPISNHLYFYWYRQILGQKVEFLVSFYNNEISEKSEIFDDQFSVERPDGSNFTLKIRSTKLEDSAMYFCASSMDSRQPQHFGDGTRLSIL.

The CDR3 sequence: CAIARTEATDTQYF. The CDR3, as DNA: TGTGCCATCGCCCGCACCGAGGCAACAGATACGCAGTATTTT. The chain combines TRBV10-3 with TRBJ2-3; D is uncertain. The V gene lost 8 bases and the J gene lost 3 bases, with 15 bases spanning the gap. Germline V lookup: CDR1 ENHRY, CDR2 SYGVKD. CDR3 length: 14 amino acids.

V and J are TRBV6-6 and TRBJ2-1, with TRBD2 matching 7 bases. Germline CDR1 MNHNY, CDR2 SVGAGI (reference sequence). V dropped 5 bases and J dropped 14; count of bases not matched to a gene: 9. The CDR3 covers 12 residues. In DNA, the CDR3 is TGTGCCAGCAGTCTGCGCGGTGCGGGGGAGTTCTTC. This codes for CASSLRGAGEFF.

This chain links TRBV24-1 with TRBJ2-1, with D maybe TRBD2 (5 bases). Germline CDR1 and CDR2: KGHDR and SFDVKD. The V and J ends lost 4 bases and 5 bases respectively, with 17 bases between them. The CDR3 runs to 16 residues. CDR3 loop: CATSDPGLQRDNEQFF. In DNA, the CDR3 is TGTGCCACCAGTGACCCTGGACTGCAAAGAGACAATGAGCAGTTCTTC.

This sequence joins TRBV19 and TRBJ1-5; no clear D gene. Trimming took 6 bases from V and 10 from J, leaving 16 bases between them. CDR1 and CDR2 (germline): LNHDA, SQIVND (reference sequence). The CDR3 runs 13 residues. This CDR3 is CASSLGEGRPQHF. CDR3 DNA: TGTGCCAGTAGCCTAGGTGAAGGACGTCCCCAGCATTTT.

The rearrangement joins TRBV28 to TRBJ1-3; no clear D gene. CDR3 length: 16 residues. CDR1 is MDHEN and CDR2 is SYDVKM in the germline V gene. Between the trimmed V and J ends, which lost 7 bases and 0 bases, there was a span of 16 bases. The CDR3 reads CASNDPGGSSGNTIYF. In DNA form, the CDR3 reads TGTGCCAGCAACGACCCCGGAGGTTCCTCTGGAAACACCATATATTTT. The complete variable domain, with remaining parts taken from reference TRBV28 and TRBJ1-3, reads DVKVTQSSRYLVKRTGEKVFLECVQDMDHENMFWYRQDPGLGLRLIYFSYDVKMKEKGDIPEGYSVSREKKERFSLILESASTNQTSMYLCASNDPGGSSGNTIYFGEGSWLTVV.

The chain carries TRBV6-5 and TRBJ2-2, with unresolved D. V lost 8 bases to trimming and J lost 2 bases, with 15 bases between them. From germline, CDR1 is MNHEY and CDR2 SVGAGI. CDR3 length: 15 residues. The CDR3 DNA follows: TGTGCCAGCGAGATGGGCGGATCAAACACCGGGGAGCTGTTTTTT. This codes for CASEMGGSNTGELFF.

The gene calls are TRBV6-5 and TRBJ2-7; 8 bases are shared with TRBD1. Trimming removed 5 bases from V and 6 bases from J; junction bases left unmatched: 6. CDR1 is MNHEY, CDR2 SVGAGI, per germline. The CDR3 contains 13 residues. The chain's CDR3 is CASSRTGNGEQYV. The CDR3 DNA follows: TGTGCCAGCAGTCGGACAGGGAATGGCGAGCAGTACGTC.

The rearrangement uses TRBV6-4 and TRBJ1-2, with D possibly being TRBD1 (6 bases). This CDR3 has 14 amino acids. In germline, CDR1 is MRHNA, CDR2 SNTAGT. V shed 7 bases and J shed 3 bases, with 15 bases lying between them. The CDR3 nucleotides read TGTGCCAGCAACCCCCTGGGACAAGACTATGGCTACACCTTC. Its protein product is CASNPLGQDYGYTF.

J is TRBJ2-5 and V is TRBV24-1; D unclear. The germline CDR1 and CDR2 sequences are KGHDR and SFDVKD. The V end was cut by 5 bases, the J end by 0 bases, with 9 bases between. The CDR3 totals 14 residues. The DNA of the CDR3 is TGTGCCACCAGTGTTGGGCCAAACCAAGAGACCCAGTACTTC. Amino acids: CATSVGPNQETQYF.

J is TRBJ2-5 and V is TRBV24-1; no clear D gene. Germline V gene data show CDR1 as KGHDR and CDR2 as SFDVKD. CDR3 length: 15 amino acids. The V end lost 2 bases, the J end lost 0 bases, and 9 bases lay between the germline ends. The CDR3 nucleotides are TGTGCCACCAGTGATTCGAGCGCTTACCAAGAGACCCAGTACTTC. As protein: CATSDSSAYQETQYF.

This CDR3 reads CAWRKSSSGNTIYF. DNA for the CDR3: TGTGCCTGGAGGAAATCTAGCTCTGGAAACACCATATATTTT. The chain couples TRBV30 to TRBJ1-3; D unresolved. CDR3 length equals 14 residues. CDR1 is GTSNPN, CDR2 SVGIG, per germline (reference sequence). The ends were cut back, 3 bases at V and 0 bases at J, with 9 bases in the middle.

The V call is TRBV9, the J call TRBJ2-1, with 11 nucleotides matching TRBD1. V trimming: 4 bases; J trimming: 5 bases; junction bases outside the gene matches: 11. The CDR3 contains 17 residues. Germline V gene lookup returns CDR1 SGDLS and CDR2 YYNGEE. The CDR3: CASSLHPAGQGDNEQFF. CDR3 coding DNA: TGTGCCAGCAGCCTACACCCAGCGGGACAGGGGGACAATGAGCAGTTCTTC. The complete variable domain, with remaining parts taken from reference TRBV9 and TRBJ2-1, reads DSGVTQTPKHLITATGQRVTLRCSPRSGDLSVYWYQQSLDQGLQFLIQYYNGEERAKGNILERFSAQQFPDLHSELNLSSLELGDSALYFCASSLHPAGQGDNEQFFGPGTRLTVL.

The V gene is TRBV10-1, the J gene TRBJ2-5, with 10 bases that match TRBD1. Germline CDR1 reads WNHNN; CDR2 reads SYGVQD (reference sequence). The CDR3 is 14 residues long. The junction had 5 bases not matched to a gene; V was cut back by 7 bases and J by 3 bases. The DNA for the CDR3 is TGCGCCAGCAAGCCCGGGACAGGGGAAGAGACCCAGTACTTC. Its translation: CASKPGTGEETQYF.

The CDR3 loop is CASSSPGRFADEQFF. The CDR3 nucleotides are TGTGCCAGCAGCTCCCCGGGACGCTTCGCCGATGAGCAGTTCTTC. The gene calls are TRBV7-2 and TRBJ2-1; either TRBD1 or TRBD2 may fit D (5 bases each). The germline V and J ends were trimmed by 4 bases and 8 bases, with 18 bases remaining between them. Germline V gene data show CDR1 as SGHTA and CDR2 as FQGNSA. The CDR3 is made up of 15 amino acids. Together with reference TRBV7-2 and TRBJ2-1, the CDR3 gives the full variable domain: GAGVSQSPSNKVTEKGKDVELRCDPISGHTALYWYRQSLGQGLEFLIYFQGNSAPDKSGLPSDRFSAERTGGSVSTLTIQRTQQEDSAVYLCASSSPGRFADEQFFGPGTRLTVL.

The chain uses TRBV7-2 and TRBJ2-7; 8 nucleotides line up with TRBD2. Germline V gives CDR1 SGHTA, CDR2 FQGNSA. The CDR3 sequence is 15 residues long. V shed 2 bases, J shed 2 bases, and the junction held 5 bases outside the gene matches. In DNA, the CDR3 is TGTGCCAGCAGCTTACTACCCGGGGGGGCCTACGAGCAGTACGTC. Protein product: CASSLLPGGAYEQYV.

J is TRBJ2-5 and V is TRBV27; D is perhaps TRBD1 (6 bases). Trimming removed 4 bases from V and 5 bases from J, with 20 bases in between. CDR1 and CDR2 from the germline V gene are MNHEY and SMNVEV (reference sequence). This CDR3 region has 16 residues. The CDR3 reads CASSSWDNRAGETQYF. In DNA form, the CDR3 reads TGTGCCAGCAGTTCTTGGGATAACAGGGCGGGTGAGACCCAGTACTTC.

There are a few counts of this clone. The chain has TRBV7-8 and TRBJ1-3; D is undetermined. The CDR3 has 12 residues. V lost 5 bases and J 3 bases, leaving 5 bases between the germline ends. Germline CDR1 SGHVS, CDR2 FQNEAQ. The CDR3 here is CASSQNGNTIYF. The CDR3 bases are TGTGCCAGCAGCCAGAATGGAAACACCATATATTTT.

The gene calls are TRBV18 and TRBJ2-1; perhaps D is TRBD1 or TRBD2 (6 bases each). The CDR3 runs 17 residues. CDR1 KGHSH and CDR2 LQKENI come from the germline V gene. Trimming stripped 6 bases from V and 0 bases from J, with 18 bases between. CDR3 nucleotide sequence: TGTGCCAGCTCCTTTAGGGGGGCCGTAAGCTCCTACAATGAGCAGTTCTTC. Translation gives CASSFRGAVSSYNEQFF. Supplemented by reference TRBV18 and TRBJ2-1, the full variable domain reads NAGVMQNPRHLVRRRGQEARLRCSPMKGHSHVYWYRQLPEEGLKFMVYLQKENIIDESGMPKERFSAEFPKEGPSILRIQQVVRGDSAAYFCASSFRGAVSSYNEQFFGPGTRLTVL.

The rearrangement links TRBV9 to TRBJ1-4, with 8 bases lining up with TRBD1. The CDR3 loop spans 15 amino acids. V lost 4 bases, J lost 5 bases, and 7 bases stayed unmatched. The germline CDR1 and CDR2 sequences are SGDLS and YYNGEE. The CDR3 protein is CASSLRQGINEKLFF. The DNA of the CDR3 is TGTGCCAGCAGCCTCAGACAGGGGATAAATGAAAAACTGTTTTTT.

This chain joins TRBV11-2 and TRBJ1-2; D call uncertain. CDR3 size: 15 residues. V lost 7 bases to trimming and J lost 4 bases, with 19 bases between them. The germline gives CDR1 SGHAT, CDR2 FQNNGV. CDR3 loop: CASTQVSGFGYGYTF. For the CDR3, the DNA is TGTGCCAGCACCCAAGTCTCGGGTTTCGGCTATGGCTACACCTTC.

The chain uses TRBV3-1 (or the pseudogene TRBV3-2) and TRBJ2-6; D uncertain. The CDR3 is 14 residues long. V was cut by 1 base and J by 2 bases, with 3 bases left in between. The germline V gene encodes CDR1 LGHDT and CDR2 YNNKEL (reference sequence). CDR3 amino acids: CASSQVAGANVLTF. The CDR3, as DNA: TGTGCCAGCAGCCAAGTAGCTGGGGCCAACGTCCTGACTTTC.

The chain joins TRBV10-3 to TRBJ1-2; TRBD1 agrees at 8 bases. The CDR3 is made up of 13 amino acids. With V trimmed by 6 bases and J by 2 bases, 2 bases remained unmatched. CDR1 is ENHRY and CDR2 is SYGVKD in the germline V gene. CDR3 bases: TGTGCCATCAGCACAGGGGGAAACTATGGCTACACCTTC. This translates into CAISTGGNYGYTF.

The chain employs TRBV27 and TRBJ1-2, with a tentative D call TRBD1 (5 bases). V was trimmed by 7 bases and J by 8 bases, leaving 11 bases between them. Germline CDR1 is MNHEY and CDR2 is SMNVEV (reference sequence). This CDR3 spans 11 amino acids. CDR3 loop: CASMGRAGYTF. CDR3 bases: TGTGCCAGCATGGGGCGGGCCGGCTACACCTTC.

V and J are TRBV30 and TRBJ2-5; D might be TRBD1 or TRBD2, each matching 6 bases. The CDR3 totals 15 residues. Trimming cost V 0 bases and J 5 bases, with 16 bases left between them. The germline V gene has CDR1 GTSNPN and CDR2 SVGIG (reference sequence). The CDR3: CAWSVSPGAVETQYF. CDR3 DNA: TGTGCCTGGAGTGTATCTCCGGGGGCGGTCGAGACCCAGTACTTC. Using reference TRBV30 and TRBJ2-5 for the parts outside the CDR3, the full variable domain is SQTIHQWPATLVQPVGSPLSLECTVEGTSNPNLYWYRQAAGRGLQLLFYSVGIGQISSEVPQNLSASRPQDRQFILSSKKLLLSDSGFYLCAWSVSPGAVETQYFGPGTRLLVL.